What follows are 9 T cell receptor beta chains derived from one specimen sequenced in a study of T cell responses to AZD1222 COVID-19 vaccine. The data were produced by immunoSEQ multiplex PCR, yet TCRdb's version contains in-frame clones alone and is incomplete. Of 100,000 to 130,000 clones listed, 87% were seen once; the top ten hold approximately 4.8%. Material: peripheral blood, obtained 28 days after the second AZD1222 dose. These receptor sequences come from an adult who received the AZD1222 COVID-19 vaccine.

The chain recombines TRBV19 with TRBJ2-1; 12 nucleotides agree with TRBD2. The junction had 6 bases not matched to a gene; V was cut back by 3 bases and J by 9 bases. In germline, CDR1 is LNHDA, CDR2 SQIVND (reference sequence). The CDR3 extends over 15 amino acids. CDR3 DNA: TGTGCCAGTAGTATGCTAGCGGGGGGGCCGGGTGAGCAGTTCTTC. This sequence encodes CASSMLAGGPGEQFF.

This clone has a handful of counts. V usage is TRBV10-3 and J usage is TRBJ1-6; 10 nucleotides align to TRBD1. J lost 9 bases, V lost 4 bases, and 15 bases had no gene match. The CDR3 has 18 amino acids. The germline CDR1 and CDR2 sequences are ENHRY and SYGVKD. The DNA of the CDR3 is TGTGCCATCAGTGGCTCCTGGGGGACAGGGGACCGGGGTTCACCCCTCCACTTT. It specifies CAISGSWGTGDRGSPLHF.

This clone was counted a few times. The chain combines TRBV28 with TRBJ1-5; TRBD1 aligns across 7 bases. CDR3 size: 16 residues. After removal of 1 base from V and 5 bases from J, the junction contained 8 bases not matched to a gene. Germline values: CDR1 MDHEN, CDR2 SYDVKM. The CDR3 region has the DNA TGTGCCAGCAGTTTATACCCCGGGCAGGGGGATCAGCCCCAGCATTTT. Translation gives CASSLYPGQGDQPQHF.

The chain recombines TRBV28 with TRBJ1-2, with TRBD1 matching over 8 bases. The germline CDR1 and CDR2 sequences are MDHEN and SYDVKM. The CDR3 contains 14 residues. Germline trimming cut 5 bases from V and 6 bases from J; bases unmatched to any gene: 8. CDR3 sequence reads: CASSPGTGRNGYTF. Written as DNA, the CDR3 is TGTGCCAGCAGTCCCGGGACAGGAAGGAATGGCTACACCTTC.

DNA of the CDR3: TGCAGCGTTGAGTGGAGGGACCTACGCCAAGAGACCCAGTACTTC. This encodes CSVEWRDLRQETQYF. V is TRBV29-1 and J is TRBJ2-5; perhaps TRBD2 as D (6 bases). The V end was cut by 3 bases, the J end by 1 base, with 15 bases between. The germline CDR1 and CDR2 sequences are SQVTM and ANQGSEA. The CDR3 length is 15 residues.

The chain is built from TRBV28 and TRBJ2-7; D possibly matches TRBD1 or TRBD2 (6 bases each). The CDR3 contains 14 residues. CDR1 is MDHEN, CDR2 SYDVKM, per germline. Trimming cost V 6 bases and J 3 bases, with 15 bases left between them. The CDR3: CASRSGDTNYEQYF. The DNA of the CDR3 is TGTGCCAGCAGGTCGGGGGACACCAACTACGAGCAGTACTTC. The full variable domain, with the rest looked up from reference TRBV28 and TRBJ2-7, is DVKVTQSSRYLVKRTGEKVFLECVQDMDHENMFWYRQDPGLGLRLIYFSYDVKMKEKGDIPEGYSVSREKKERFSLILESASTNQTSMYLCASRSGDTNYEQYFGPGTRLTVT.

This sequence joins TRBV6-5 and TRBJ1-1; no firm D call. The V and J ends lost 5 bases and 7 bases respectively, with 11 bases between them. Germline V gene lookup returns CDR1 MNHEY and CDR2 SVGAGI. The CDR3 totals 12 residues. The CDR3 DNA sequence: TGTGCCAGCAGTCCTTTTGGGAGTGAAGCTTTCTTT. As protein: CASSPFGSEAFF.

The CDR3 region has the DNA TGTGCCAGCAGCTTTGGCCGTGGACAGCACACCGGGGAGCTGTTTTTT. As protein: CASSFGRGQHTGELFF. This chain uses TRBV7-2 with TRBJ2-2; D is possibly TRBD1 (6 bases). CDR1 is SGHTA and CDR2 is FQGNSA in the germline V gene. This CDR3 has 16 amino acids. V lost 3 bases, J lost 3 bases, and 14 bases lay in between.

The table lists this clone with a few counts. J is TRBJ1-1 and V is TRBV30; D call uncertain. This CDR3 comprises 13 residues. Germline assignment: CDR1 GTSNPN and CDR2 SVGIG (reference sequence). V was pared by 1 base and J by 1 base, with 7 bases between. CDR3 protein: CAWSEGRNTEAFF. CDR3 bases: TGTGCCTGGAGTGAGGGCCGGAACACTGAAGCTTTCTTT.